This T cell receptor beta chain derives from a study of blood T cell repertoires in COVID-19. For the study at large: Acute and convalescent COVID-19 samples came from the United States, Italy and Spain.

In the authors' methods: Reference gene primers were amplified, and this amplification served to estimate nucleated cell counts. Sequencing used immunoSEQ multiplex PCR; TCRdb keeps in-frame clones, though not all of them. The D gene and trimming were derived from the DNA, and the V and J assignments and clone size from that table. The table lists around 120,000 clones, around two thirds of them singletons. The CDR3 contains 15 residues. Trimming shortened V by 2 bases and J by 4 bases, and 14 bases separated the two germline ends. Germline V gene data show CDR1 as SGHNT and CDR2 as YYREEE (reference sequence).

Sequencing was carried out using peripheral blood. The chain recombines TRBV5-4 with TRBJ2-3; D possibly corresponds to TRBD1 (5 bases). This TCR was sampled from a woman between 65 and 79 years old with acute or convalescent COVID-19. Here the CDR3 reads CASSLRARAADTQYF. The CDR3 DNA is TGTGCCAGCAGCTTACGGGCCAGGGCAGCAGATACGCAGTATTTT.